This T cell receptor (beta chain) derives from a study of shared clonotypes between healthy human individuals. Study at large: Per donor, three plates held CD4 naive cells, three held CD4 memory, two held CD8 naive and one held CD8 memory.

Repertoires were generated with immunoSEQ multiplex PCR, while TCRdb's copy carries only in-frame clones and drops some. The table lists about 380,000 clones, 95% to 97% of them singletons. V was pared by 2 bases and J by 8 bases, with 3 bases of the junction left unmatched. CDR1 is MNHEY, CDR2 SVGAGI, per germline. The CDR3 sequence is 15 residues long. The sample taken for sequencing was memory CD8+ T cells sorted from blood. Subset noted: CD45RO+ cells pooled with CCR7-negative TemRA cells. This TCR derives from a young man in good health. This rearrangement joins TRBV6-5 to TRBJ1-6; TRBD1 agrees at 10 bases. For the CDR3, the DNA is TGTGCCAGCAGTTACGTGGGACAGGGGTATTCACCCCTCCACTTT. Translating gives CASSYVGQGYSPLHF.